This TCR beta chain was observed in a study of T cell responses to AZD1222 COVID-19 vaccine. The wider study: Timing groups of about 4 and about 12 weeks for second doses were pooled. Study-wide results and limits: Reportedly, close to half of spike-specific TCRs are directed against unmutated variant regions. Repertoires were obtained only post-peak T cell response. Among the donors, most were white British and more were female, and clonal diversity was possibly underestimated.

Only in-frame clones appear in the TCRdb table, and some are missing; sequencing was by immunoSEQ multiplex PCR. In the table there are 90,000 to 120,000 clones, about 93% of which are singletons. This CDR3 region has 13 residues. Germline assignment: CDR1 SGHTA and CDR2 FQGNSA. The V end lost 1 base, the J end lost 7 bases, and 8 bases lay between the germline ends. For this clone: The antigen remains unidentified.

This TCR derives from an adult in good health. The chain uses TRBV7-2 and TRBJ1-5; D not resolved. Sample: peripheral blood, taken on day 0 of AZD1222 vaccination. For the CDR3, the DNA is TGTGCCAGCAGCTTAGGGGTAAAGCAGCCCCAGCATTTT. Its protein product is CASSLGVKQPQHF.